Listed here are 16 T cell receptor beta chains from one sample, sequenced in a study of shared T cell receptors in the human thymus. Measured with immunoSEQ multiplex PCR; TCRdb has only the in-frame clones, and not every one. The sample includes about 660,000 clones, roughly 90% seen only once; the top ten take about 0.01%. These sequences were also reported in another study, on human thymus T cells.

The sample taken for sequencing was thymocytes. The receptors were sampled from a boy under three years old with a congenital heart defect.

This rearrangement joins TRBV5-4 to TRBJ2-1, with TRBD2 identical over 9 bases. V gave up 7 bases and J gave up 7 bases; unmatched junction bases: 15. Per the germline V gene, CDR1 is SGHNT and CDR2 is YYREEE (reference sequence). CDR3 length: 16 amino acids. CDR3 in amino acids: CASRRGVAGVKNEQFF. In DNA, the CDR3 is TGTGCCAGCCGGCGGGGGGTAGCGGGAGTAAAAAATGAGCAGTTCTTC.

The chain combines TRBV4-3 with TRBJ2-7; D might be TRBD1 (6 bases). CDR1 and CDR2 (germline): LGHNA, YSLEER. Trimming removed 0 bases at V and 7 bases at J, with 10 bases between. The CDR3 is 13 amino acids. The CDR3 spells CASSQDTGQEQYF. The CDR3 DNA follows: TGCGCCAGCAGCCAAGATACAGGGCAAGAGCAGTACTTC.

This chain uses TRBV9 with TRBJ2-1, with TRBD2 matching over 15 bases. J was trimmed by 5 bases and V by 4 bases; bases with no gene match: 10. The germline V gene encodes CDR1 SGDLS and CDR2 YYNGEE. The length of the CDR3 is 18 residues. The CDR3 DNA reads TGTGCCAGCAGCCCTCAGGGACTAGCGGGAGGATGGGACAATGAGCAGTTCTTC. It encodes CASSPQGLAGGWDNEQFF. Full variable domain (rest looked up from reference TRBV9 and TRBJ2-1): DSGVTQTPKHLITATGQRVTLRCSPRSGDLSVYWYQQSLDQGLQFLIQYYNGEERAKGNILERFSAQQFPDLHSELNLSSLELGDSALYFCASSPQGLAGGWDNEQFFGPGTRLTVL.

This chain connects TRBV30 to TRBJ2-7, with D possibly TRBD1 on 6 matching bases. V was pared by 4 bases and J by 4 bases, with 11 bases between. CDR1 is GTSNPN and CDR2 is SVGIG in the germline V gene (reference sequence). The CDR3 spans 12 residues. The CDR3 DNA sequence: TGTGCCTGGACCCAGACAGGTTACGAGCAGTACTTC. Encoded protein: CAWTQTGYEQYF. The full variable domain, rest sourced from reference TRBV30 and TRBJ2-7, is SQTIHQWPATLVQPVGSPLSLECTVEGTSNPNLYWYRQAAGRGLQLLFYSVGIGQISSEVPQNLSASRPQDRQFILSSKKLLLSDSGFYLCAWTQTGYEQYFGPGTRLTVT.

J is TRBJ1-2 and V is TRBV7-6; TRBD1 might be the D (5 bases). The CDR3 totals 14 residues. Germline CDR1 reads SGHVS; CDR2 reads FNYEAQ. With 5 bases removed from V and 8 bases from J, the gap between germline ends came to 18 bases. CDR3 region: CASSPRQYPWGYTF. CDR3 bases: TGTGCCAGCAGCCCCCGACAGTACCCGTGGGGCTACACCTTC.

The chain employs TRBV18 and TRBJ1-5; tentative D call: TRBD1 (5 bases). This CDR3 is 14 amino acids long. Germline CDR1 reads KGHSH; CDR2 reads LQKENI. Trimming cost V 3 bases and J 1 base, with 7 bases left between them. The CDR3 DNA reads as TGTGCCAGCTCACCCAGGGCCAGCAATCAGCCCCAGCATTTT. Its translation: CASSPRASNQPQHF.

This clone appeared a few times. The chain is built from TRBV9 and TRBJ2-3, with 7 bases matching TRBD1. The CDR3 sequence is 15 residues long. J was trimmed by 3 bases and V by 1 base; bases with no gene match: 5. Germline V CDR1 and CDR2: SGDLS, YYNGEE. For the CDR3, the DNA is TGTGCCAGCAGCGTACGGGACAGAGGGACAGATACGCAGTATTTT. Amino acid sequence: CASSVRDRGTDTQYF. Full variable domain (outside the CDR3, taken from reference TRBV9 and TRBJ2-3): DSGVTQTPKHLITATGQRVTLRCSPRSGDLSVYWYQQSLDQGLQFLIQYYNGEERAKGNILERFSAQQFPDLHSELNLSSLELGDSALYFCASSVRDRGTDTQYFGPGTRLTVL.

This clone was found a few times. This chain joins TRBV5-4 and TRBJ2-3; 9 bases agree with TRBD2. Losses at the gene ends were 4 bases for V and 6 bases for J; bases not matched to a gene: 9. Germline V gene lookup returns CDR1 SGHNT and CDR2 YYREEE (reference sequence). This CDR3 comprises 15 residues. The CDR3 loop is CASSPWREGGDTQYF. The CDR3 DNA sequence: TGTGCCAGCAGCCCCTGGCGGGAGGGCGGGGATACGCAGTATTTT.

This chain uses TRBV4-2 with TRBJ2-7, with 7 nucleotides matching TRBD2. CDR3 size: 16 residues. Germline lookup yields CDR1 LGHNA and CDR2 YNFKEQ. Germline trimming cut 1 base from V and 0 bases from J; bases unmatched to any gene: 6. CDR3 amino acids: CASSQGPGTISYEQYF. CDR3 nucleotide sequence: TGTGCCAGCAGCCAAGGGCCGGGGACTATCTCCTACGAGCAGTACTTC.

This chain's CDR3 is CASSDRGVYEQYF. CDR3 bases: TGTGCCAGCAGCGACAGGGGTGTTTACGAGCAGTACTTC. The chain carries TRBV28 and TRBJ2-7; 8 bases are a match to TRBD1. CDR1 is MDHEN and CDR2 is SYDVKM in the germline V gene. CDR3 length: 13 residues. V was pared by 6 bases and J by 4 bases, with 5 bases of the junction left unmatched. The whole variable domain, filled in from reference TRBV28 and TRBJ2-7, reads DVKVTQSSRYLVKRTGEKVFLECVQDMDHENMFWYRQDPGLGLRLIYFSYDVKMKEKGDIPEGYSVSREKKERFSLILESASTNQTSMYLCASSDRGVYEQYFGPGTRLTVT.

The J gene is TRBJ2-3, the V gene TRBV11-2; 11 nucleotides agree with TRBD2. The germline gives CDR1 SGHAT, CDR2 FQNNGV. This CDR3 is built from 17 residues. Unmatched junction bases numbered 12, after V lost 5 bases and J lost 5 bases. CDR3 in DNA: TGTGCCAGCAGCCCGAATAGCGGGAGGGCCCACAGAGATACGCAGTATTTT. Its protein is CASSPNSGRAHRDTQYF.

This clone was counted a single time. V gene TRBV10-2 combines with J gene TRBJ2-4; possible D gene TRBD2, 6 bases. The V end was cut by 4 bases, the J end by 5 bases, with 9 bases between. Per germline, CDR1 WSHSY and CDR2 SAAADI. The length of the CDR3 is 13 residues. CDR3 amino acids: CASSGWGENIQYF. The CDR3 nucleotides read TGCGCCAGCAGTGGGTGGGGGGAAAACATTCAGTACTTC.

The table lists this clone with a count of one. The chain carries TRBV19 and TRBJ2-7; 9 nucleotides line up with TRBD1. The ends lost 2 bases at V and 5 bases at J; junction bases unmatched: 4. Germline V lookup: CDR1 LNHDA, CDR2 SQIVND (reference sequence). The CDR3 is 14 amino acids. The CDR3 spells CASSIRDRADEQYF. As DNA, the CDR3 is TGTGCCAGTAGTATAAGGGACAGGGCCGACGAGCAGTACTTC.

The chain links TRBV28 to TRBJ2-7; 9 bases map to TRBD2. V dropped 6 bases and J dropped 6; count of bases not matched to a gene: 15. Germline assignment: CDR1 MDHEN and CDR2 SYDVKM. The CDR3 extends over 16 amino acids. In nucleotides, the CDR3 is TGTGCCAGCAGCAGACCGACTAGCGGCCGGTGGGTCGAGCAGTACTTC. Encoded protein: CASSRPTSGRWVEQYF.

V usage is TRBV19 and J usage is TRBJ1-1, with a possible D match to TRBD1 (5 bases). V lost 0 bases, J lost 1 base, and 15 bases lay in between. The CDR3 contains 17 residues. Germline lookup yields CDR1 LNHDA and CDR2 SQIVND (reference sequence). The CDR3 loop is CASSIDPVRQGNTEAFF. CDR3 DNA sequence: TGTGCCAGTAGTATAGATCCAGTCCGCCAGGGGAACACTGAAGCTTTCTTT.

This chain uses TRBV30 with TRBJ2-1, with D possibly matching TRBD1 (5 bases). The CDR3 consists of 14 residues. The V end lost 1 base, the J end lost 6 bases, and 13 bases lay between the germline ends. The germline V gene has CDR1 GTSNPN and CDR2 SVGIG (reference sequence). As DNA, the CDR3 is TGTGCCTGGAGTGGCAGGGTCCTGGGCAATGAGCAGTTCTTC. Translation: CAWSGRVLGNEQFF.